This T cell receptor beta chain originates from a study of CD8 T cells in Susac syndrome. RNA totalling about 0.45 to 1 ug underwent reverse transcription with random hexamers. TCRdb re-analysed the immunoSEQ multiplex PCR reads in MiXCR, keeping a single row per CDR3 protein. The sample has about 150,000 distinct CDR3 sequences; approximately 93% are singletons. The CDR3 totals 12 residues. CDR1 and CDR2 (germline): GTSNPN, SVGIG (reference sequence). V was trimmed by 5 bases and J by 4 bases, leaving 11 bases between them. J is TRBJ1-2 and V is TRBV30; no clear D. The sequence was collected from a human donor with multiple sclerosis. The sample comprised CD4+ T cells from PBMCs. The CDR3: CAWVGGSYGYTF. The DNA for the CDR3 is TGTGCCTGGGTTGGAGGTAGCTATGGCTACACCTTC. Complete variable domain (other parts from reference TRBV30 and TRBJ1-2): SQTIHQWPATLVQPVGSPLSLECTVEGTSNPNLYWYRQAAGRGLQLLFYSVGIGQISSEVPQNLSASRPQDRQFILSSKKLLLSDSGFYLCAWVGGSYGYTFGSGTRLTVV.